Listed below are T cell receptor beta chains from one sample, sequenced in a study of blood T cell repertoires in COVID-19. Using immunoSEQ multiplex PCR, the repertoire was profiled, and TCRdb retains in-frame clones only, with some absent. Of some 70,000 clones in the sample, around 88% were seen once. The sequenced sample was peripheral blood. These TCRs come from a man in his forties with COVID-19, enrolled during active disease. The CDR3 runs from the conserved cysteine through the conserved F or W. The order of the fields is J gene, D gene, clone size, V gene, CDR3 DNA, CDR3 protein. A D gene is named only where the DNA matches it firmly. Size values are once, few and many counts, or a class for expanded clones, and some rows have none.

J gene: TRBJ1-6; D gene: TRBD1; clone size: .; V gene: TRBV7-7; CDR3 DNA: TGTGCCAGCAGCGTATTCAGGGGGTATAATTCACCCCTCCACTTT; CDR3 protein: CASSVFRGYNSPLHF
J gene: TRBJ1-5; D gene: .; clone size: .; V gene: TRBV30; CDR3 DNA: TGTGCCTGGAGTGTACATGCGGGAGAACAGCCCCAGCATTTT; CDR3 protein: CAWSVHAGEQPQHF
J gene: TRBJ2-2; D gene: .; clone size: .; V gene: TRBV4-1; CDR3 DNA: TGCGCCAGCAGCACTCCACCCCTCGGGGAGCTGTTTTTT; CDR3 protein: CASSTPPLGELFF
J gene: TRBJ2-3; D gene: TRBD2; clone size: .; V gene: TRBV5-4; CDR3 DNA: TGTGCCAGCAGCTTGGCCTTGGGTAGCGGGGGGGCGGTGGCAGATACGCAGTATTTT; CDR3 protein: CASSLALGSGGAVADTQYF
J gene: TRBJ1-2; D gene: .; clone size: .; V gene: TRBV5-4; CDR3 DNA: TGTGCCAGCAGCTTGGAGACGGAGCCGGTCGGCTACACCTTC; CDR3 protein: CASSLETEPVGYTF
J gene: TRBJ2-7; D gene: TRBD1; clone size: once; V gene: TRBV27; CDR3 DNA: TGTGCCAGCAAGGGGACAGGGGGCTACGAGCAGTACTTC; CDR3 protein: CASKGTGGYEQYF
J gene: TRBJ2-1; D gene: TRBD2; clone size: once; V gene: TRBV7-2; CDR3 DNA: TGTGCCAGCAGTTTTTCGGGCGGGGGAGCCTACAATGAGCAGTTCTTC; CDR3 protein: CASSFSGGGAYNEQFF
J gene: TRBJ1-1; D gene: TRBD1; clone size: once; V gene: TRBV28; CDR3 DNA: TGTGCCAGCAGTTTGATGCCGGGACAGGGGGGTTTGTGGGACACTGAAGCTTTCTTT; CDR3 protein: CASSLMPGQGGLWDTEAFF
J gene: TRBJ1-1; D gene: TRBD1; clone size: .; V gene: TRBV14; CDR3 DNA: TGTGCCAGCAGCCACAGACAGGGGGCTTGGAACACTGAAGCTTTCTTT; CDR3 protein: CASSHRQGAWNTEAFF
J gene: TRBJ1-1; D gene: .; clone size: once; V gene: TRBV5-1; CDR3 DNA: TGCGCCAGCACCTCTGGAGGGCAGGTCGACCGGGCTTTCTTT; CDR3 protein: CASTSGGQVDRAFF
J gene: TRBJ2-5; D gene: TRBD2; clone size: .; V gene: TRBV24-1; CDR3 DNA: TGTGCCACCAGTGATTTGCAGGGACTAGCGGGGGTAGAGACCCAGTACTTC; CDR3 protein: CATSDLQGLAGVETQYF
J gene: TRBJ1-3; D gene: .; clone size: .; V gene: TRBV18; CDR3 DNA: TGTGCCAGCTCACCGGAGGCTTTCGGAAACACCATATATTTT; CDR3 protein: CASSPEAFGNTIYF
J gene: TRBJ2-5; D gene: .; clone size: many; V gene: TRBV4-1; CDR3 DNA: TGCGCCAGCAGCCAAGCAGTCCAAGAGACCCAGTACTTC; CDR3 protein: CASSQAVQETQYF